This T cell receptor (beta chain) was documented in a study of OX40 agonist ivuxolimab in advanced cancers. Across the whole study: Patients enrolled in dose escalation were diagnosed with hepatocellular carcinoma, melanoma, renal cell or head and neck cancer.

The protocol was immunoSEQ multiplex PCR, while the TCRdb copy is restricted to in-frame clones and leaves out a portion. The sample has around 80,000 clones; 75% to 90% are singletons. With baseline, cycle 4 day 1, and cycle 7 day 1 as timepoints, blood was sampled. The germline V gene has CDR1 GTSNPN and CDR2 SVGIG (reference sequence). The germline V and J ends were trimmed by 2 bases and 8 bases, with 16 bases remaining between them. The CDR3 covers 15 residues. The sample in question was CD4+ or CD8+ T cells sorted from blood, obtained in a trial of the OX40 agonist ivuxolimab. This chain uses TRBV30 with TRBJ1-6, with unresolved D. This sequence was found in an adult with an advanced solid tumor such as melanoma, head and neck, liver or kidney cancer. The CDR3 nucleotides read TGTGCCTGGAGTTCCGATTCCGGGAGTTATTCACCCCTCCACTTT. This encodes CAWSSDSGSYSPLHF.